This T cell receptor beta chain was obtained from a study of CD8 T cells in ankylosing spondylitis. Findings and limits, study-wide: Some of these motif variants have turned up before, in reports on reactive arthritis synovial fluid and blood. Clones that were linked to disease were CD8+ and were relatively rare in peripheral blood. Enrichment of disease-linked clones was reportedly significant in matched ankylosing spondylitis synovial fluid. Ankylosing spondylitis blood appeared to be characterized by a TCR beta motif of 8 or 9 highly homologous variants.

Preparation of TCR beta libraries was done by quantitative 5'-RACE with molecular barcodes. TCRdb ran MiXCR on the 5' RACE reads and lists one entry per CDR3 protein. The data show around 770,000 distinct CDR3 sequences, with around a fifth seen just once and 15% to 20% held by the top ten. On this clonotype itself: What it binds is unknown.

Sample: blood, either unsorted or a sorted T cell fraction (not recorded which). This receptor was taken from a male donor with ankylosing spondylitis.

The DNA for the CDR3 is TGTGCCAGCAGCATGCGACAGAGGTATGGCTACACCTTC. This gives the protein CASSMRQRYGYTF. The rearrangement joins TRBV5-6 to TRBJ1-2, with D possibly TRBD1 on 5 matching bases. Trimming removed 4 bases from V and 5 bases from J, with 12 bases in between. This CDR3 spans 13 amino acids. Germline CDR1 reads SGHDT; CDR2 reads YYEEEE.